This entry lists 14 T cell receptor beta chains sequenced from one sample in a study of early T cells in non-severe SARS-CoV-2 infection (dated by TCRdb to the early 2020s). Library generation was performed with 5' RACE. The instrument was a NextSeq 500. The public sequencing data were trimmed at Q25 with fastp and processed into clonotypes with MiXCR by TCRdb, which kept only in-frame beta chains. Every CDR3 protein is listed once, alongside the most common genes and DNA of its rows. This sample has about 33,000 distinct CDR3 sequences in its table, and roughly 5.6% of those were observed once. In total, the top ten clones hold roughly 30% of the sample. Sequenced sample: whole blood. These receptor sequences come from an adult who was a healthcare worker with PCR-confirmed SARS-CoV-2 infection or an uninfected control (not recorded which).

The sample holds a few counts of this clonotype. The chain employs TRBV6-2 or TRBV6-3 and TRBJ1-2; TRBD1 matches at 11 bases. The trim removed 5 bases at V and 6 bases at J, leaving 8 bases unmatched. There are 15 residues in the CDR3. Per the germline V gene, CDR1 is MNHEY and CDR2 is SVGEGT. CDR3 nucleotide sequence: TGTGCCAGCAGTCTCGGACAGGGGGCGCGACATGGCTACACCTTC. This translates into CASSLGQGARHGYTF.

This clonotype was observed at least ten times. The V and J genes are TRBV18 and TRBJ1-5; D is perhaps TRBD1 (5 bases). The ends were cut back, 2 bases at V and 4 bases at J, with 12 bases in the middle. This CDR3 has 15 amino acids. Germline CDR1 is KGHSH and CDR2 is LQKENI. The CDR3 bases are TGTGCCAGCTCACCATCCCCCGGGGGGAATCAGCCCCAGCATTTT. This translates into CASSPSPGGNQPQHF.

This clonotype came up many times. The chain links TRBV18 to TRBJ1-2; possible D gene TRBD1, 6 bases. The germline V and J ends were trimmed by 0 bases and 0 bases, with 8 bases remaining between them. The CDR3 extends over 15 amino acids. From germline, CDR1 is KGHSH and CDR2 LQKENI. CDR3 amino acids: CASSPPGHSNYGYTF. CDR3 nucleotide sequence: TGTGCCAGCTCACCACCGGGACATTCTAACTATGGCTACACCTTC.

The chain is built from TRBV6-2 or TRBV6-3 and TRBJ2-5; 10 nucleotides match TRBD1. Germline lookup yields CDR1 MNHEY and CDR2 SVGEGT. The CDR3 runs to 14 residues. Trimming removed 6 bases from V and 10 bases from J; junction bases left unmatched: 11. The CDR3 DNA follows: TGTGCCAGCAGACAGGGGACAGGGGATTTGATCCAGTACTTC. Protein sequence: CASRQGTGDLIQYF.

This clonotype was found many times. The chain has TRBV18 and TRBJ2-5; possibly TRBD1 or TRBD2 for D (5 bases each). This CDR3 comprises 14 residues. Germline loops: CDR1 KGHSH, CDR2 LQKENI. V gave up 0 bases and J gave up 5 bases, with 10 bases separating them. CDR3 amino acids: CASSPPQGGETQYF. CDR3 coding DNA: TGTGCCAGCTCACCACCGCAGGGCGGGGAGACCCAGTACTTC.

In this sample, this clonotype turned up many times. As DNA, the CDR3 is TGTGCCAGCTCACTCCCGCGGACAATGGAGACCCAGTACTTC. It is translated as CASSLPRTMETQYF. J is TRBJ2-5 and V is TRBV18, with a possible D match to TRBD1 (5 bases). This CDR3 has 14 amino acids. Germline V lookup: CDR1 KGHSH, CDR2 LQKENI. V gave up 4 bases and J gave up 5 bases, with 14 bases separating them.

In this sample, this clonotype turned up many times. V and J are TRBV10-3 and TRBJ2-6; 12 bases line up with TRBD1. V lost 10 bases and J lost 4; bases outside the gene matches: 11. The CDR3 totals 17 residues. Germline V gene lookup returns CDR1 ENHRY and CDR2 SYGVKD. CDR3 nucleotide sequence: TGTGCCAGCAGCCCCGGGACAGGGGGCACCGGGGCCAACGTCCTGACTTTC. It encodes CASSPGTGGTGANVLTF.

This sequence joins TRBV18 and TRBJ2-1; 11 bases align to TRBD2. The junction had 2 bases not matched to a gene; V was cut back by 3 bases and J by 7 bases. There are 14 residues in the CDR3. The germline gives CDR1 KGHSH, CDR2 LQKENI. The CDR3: CASSPTSGVNEQFF. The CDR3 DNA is TGTGCCAGCTCACCGACTAGCGGGGTAAATGAGCAGTTCTTC. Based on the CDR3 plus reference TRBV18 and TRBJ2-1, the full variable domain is NAGVMQNPRHLVRRRGQEARLRCSPMKGHSHVYWYRQLPEEGLKFMVYLQKENIIDESGMPKERFSAEFPKEGPSILRIQQVVRGDSAAYFCASSPTSGVNEQFFGPGTRLTVL.

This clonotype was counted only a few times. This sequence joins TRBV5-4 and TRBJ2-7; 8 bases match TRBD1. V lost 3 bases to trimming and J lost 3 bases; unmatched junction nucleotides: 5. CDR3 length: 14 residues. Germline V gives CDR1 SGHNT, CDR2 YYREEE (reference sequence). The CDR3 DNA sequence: TGTGCCAGCAGCTCCGGACAGGGTTTCTACGAGCAGTACTTC. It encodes CASSSGQGFYEQYF.

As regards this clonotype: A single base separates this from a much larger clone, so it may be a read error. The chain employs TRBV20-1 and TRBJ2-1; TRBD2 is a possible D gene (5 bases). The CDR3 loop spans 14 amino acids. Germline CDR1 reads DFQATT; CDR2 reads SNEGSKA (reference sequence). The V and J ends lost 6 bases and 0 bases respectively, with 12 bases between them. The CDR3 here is CSAELVGSYNEQFF. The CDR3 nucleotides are TGCAGTGCCGAACTAGTGGGCTCCTACAATGAGCAGTTCTTC.

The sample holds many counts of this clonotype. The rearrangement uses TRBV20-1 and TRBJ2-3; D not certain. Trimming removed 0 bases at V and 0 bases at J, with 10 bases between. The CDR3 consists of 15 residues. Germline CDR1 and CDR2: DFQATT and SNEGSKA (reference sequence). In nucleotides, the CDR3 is TGCAGTGCTAGAGATCCGGCCAGGAGCACAGATACGCAGTATTTT. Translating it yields CSARDPARSTDTQYF.

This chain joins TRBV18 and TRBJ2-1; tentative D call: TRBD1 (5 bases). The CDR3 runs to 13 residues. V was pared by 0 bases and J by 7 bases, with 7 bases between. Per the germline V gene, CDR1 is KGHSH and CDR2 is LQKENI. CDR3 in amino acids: CASSPPTDNEQFF. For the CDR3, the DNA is TGTGCCAGCTCACCACCGACAGATAATGAGCAGTTCTTC.

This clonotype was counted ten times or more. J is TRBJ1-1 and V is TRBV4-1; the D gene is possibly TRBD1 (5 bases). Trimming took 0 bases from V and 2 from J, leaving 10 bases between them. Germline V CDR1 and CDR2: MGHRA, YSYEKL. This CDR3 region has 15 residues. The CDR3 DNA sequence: TGCGCCAGCAGCCAAGATCCGGGGGTCAACACTGAAGCTTTCTTT. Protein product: CASSQDPGVNTEAFF.

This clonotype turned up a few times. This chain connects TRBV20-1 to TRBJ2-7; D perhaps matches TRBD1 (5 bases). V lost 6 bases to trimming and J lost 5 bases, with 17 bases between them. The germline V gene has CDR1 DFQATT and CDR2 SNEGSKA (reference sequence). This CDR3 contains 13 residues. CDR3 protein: CSAPRAGIDEQYF. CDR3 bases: TGCAGTGCCCCCCGGGCAGGGATAGACGAGCAGTACTTC.